Below, 10 T cell receptor beta chains from the same sample are listed, as sequenced in a study of OX40 agonist ivuxolimab in advanced cancers. Data came from immunoSEQ multiplex PCR; TCRdb stores just in-frame clones and leaves some out. The profile shows just under 60,000 clones, approximately 90% of them singletons. Source: CD4+ or CD8+ T cells sorted from blood, taken in a trial of the OX40 agonist ivuxolimab. The receptors stem from an adult with an advanced solid tumor such as melanoma, head and neck, liver or kidney cancer.

The chain couples TRBV25-1 to TRBJ2-7; 7 nucleotides match TRBD1. Germline V gives CDR1 MGHDK, CDR2 SYGVNS. V was clipped by 4 bases and J by 5 bases; unmatched bases: 11. The CDR3 extends over 15 amino acids. CDR3 residues: CASSGAGTAADEQYF. CDR3 in DNA: TGTGCCAGCAGTGGGGCCGGGACAGCCGCCGACGAGCAGTACTTC.

The chain links TRBV7-3 to TRBJ2-1; D gene unclear. Per germline, CDR1 SGHTA and CDR2 FQGTGA. The CDR3 covers 15 residues. The germline V and J ends were trimmed by 2 bases and 8 bases, with 16 bases remaining between them. In nucleotides, the CDR3 is TGTGCCAGCAGCTTATTCGACACCACTTGGGATGAGCAGTTCTTC. Its translation is CASSLFDTTWDEQFF. Looking up the rest from reference TRBV7-3 and TRBJ2-1 gives the full variable domain: GAGVSQTPSNKVTEKGKYVELRCDPISGHTALYWYRQSLGQGPEFLIYFQGTGAADDSGLPNDRFFAVRPEGSVSTLKIQRTERGDSAVYLCASSLFDTTWDEQFFGPGTRLTVL.

The V call is TRBV7-6, the J call TRBJ2-7; D not certain. The CDR3 length is 14 residues. The V end was cut by 0 bases, the J end by 3 bases, with 9 bases between. Germline CDR1 is SGHVS and CDR2 is FNYEAQ. CDR3 residues: CASSLATFGYEQYF. The CDR3 coding sequence is TGTGCCAGCAGCTTAGCAACGTTCGGCTACGAGCAGTACTTC.

This chain uses TRBV28 with TRBJ2-7, with 8 positions matching TRBD1. The CDR3 contains 12 residues. The junction had 2 bases not matched to a gene; V was cut back by 8 bases and J by 2 bases. The germline V gene encodes CDR1 MDHEN and CDR2 SYDVKM. The CDR3: CASGDRTYEQYF. The CDR3 bases are TGTGCCAGCGGGGACAGGACCTACGAGCAGTACTTC.

This clone was observed a single time. The chain is built from TRBV20-1 and TRBJ2-7; D ambiguous. Germline V lookup: CDR1 DFQATT, CDR2 SNEGSKA (reference sequence). This CDR3 contains 11 residues. Trimming took 5 bases from V and 3 from J, leaving 8 bases between them. The DNA of the CDR3 is TGCAGTGCTGCTATGGACTACGAGCAGTACTTC. As protein: CSAAMDYEQYF.

This clone was found a few times. The chain links TRBV5-1 to TRBJ2-3; D gene uncertain. The CDR3 sequence is 13 residues long. Per germline, CDR1 SGHRS and CDR2 YFSETQ. The V end lost 4 bases, the J end lost 2 bases, and 8 bases lay between the germline ends. The DNA of the CDR3 is TGCGCCAGCAGCACAATACCCACAGATACGCAGTATTTT. The encoded protein is CASSTIPTDTQYF. Complete variable domain (other parts from reference TRBV5-1 and TRBJ2-3): KAGVTQTPRYLIKTRGQQVTLSCSPISGHRSVSWYQQTPGQGLQFLFEYFSETQRNKGNFPGRFSGRQFSNSRSEMNVSTLELGDSALYLCASSTIPTDTQYFGPGTRLTVL.

The V call is TRBV27, the J call TRBJ2-7; D gene ambiguous. Germline CDR1 reads MNHEY; CDR2 reads SMNVEV (reference sequence). CDR3 length: 13 residues. The V end lost 5 bases, the J end lost 0 bases, and 8 bases lay between the germline ends. This CDR3 reads CASSLFYSYEQYF. The CDR3 DNA sequence: TGTGCCAGCAGTCTTTTTTACTCCTACGAGCAGTACTTC.

The V and J genes are TRBV28 and TRBJ2-5; 9 bases are a match to TRBD2. With 4 bases clipped from V and 1 base from J, the junction kept 4 bases outside the gene matches. CDR1 and CDR2 (germline): MDHEN, SYDVKM. This CDR3 is 15 amino acids long. The CDR3 here is CASSYSGSGQETQYF. The CDR3 DNA follows: TGTGCCAGCAGTTATAGCGGGAGTGGCCAAGAGACCCAGTACTTC.

The J gene is TRBJ2-7, the V gene TRBV4-2; D might be TRBD1 (6 bases). The CDR3 extends over 14 amino acids. Deletions cut 3 bases from V and 5 bases from J, with 14 bases between. Germline assignment: CDR1 LGHNA and CDR2 YNFKEQ. CDR3 coding DNA: TGTGCCAGCAGCCACAGGGGAGAATTAGACGAGCAGTACTTC. It codes for CASSHRGELDEQYF.

This clone was seen only a few times. The CDR3 bases are TGTGCCAGCAGCTCGCCCGCGACTAGCGGAGGAGAGACCCAGTACTTC. It yields the protein CASSSPATSGGETQYF. The V gene is TRBV13, the J gene TRBJ2-5, with 9 bases fitting TRBD2. The germline CDR1 and CDR2 sequences are PRHDT and FYEKMQ (reference sequence). Trimming cost V 4 bases and J 4 bases; bases outside gene matches: 10. The CDR3 is 16 residues long.